Following are 15 T cell receptor beta chains from one sample sequenced in a study of blood T cell repertoires in COVID-19. Profiling relied on immunoSEQ multiplex PCR, and the TCRdb table lists in-frame clones only, not all of them. The sample has some 120,000 clones; more than 80% are singletons. The sample comprised peripheral blood. The receptors come from an elderly woman with COVID-19, enrolled during active disease.

Here the CDR3 reads CASSFDNSPLHF. The CDR3 region has the DNA TGCGCCAGCAGCTTCGATAATTCACCCCTCCACTTT. The chain carries TRBV5-1 and TRBJ1-6; no clear D gene. V was trimmed by 2 bases and J by 5 bases, leaving 2 bases between them. The CDR3 consists of 12 residues. Germline V gene sequence: CDR1 SGHRS, CDR2 YFSETQ.

The CDR3 DNA is TGTGCCAGCAGCCCACAGGGGGGCAACGACGAGCAGTACTTC. Translating gives CASSPQGGNDEQYF. This rearrangement joins TRBV3-1 (or the pseudogene TRBV3-2) to TRBJ2-7, with 8 bases matching TRBD1. The CDR3 runs to 14 residues. Trimming at V came to 4 bases and at J to 5 bases, leaving 7 bases not matched to a gene. Germline-derived CDR1 and CDR2 are LGHDT and YNNKEL (reference sequence).

The genes are TRBV9 and TRBJ2-7, with D tentatively TRBD2 (6 bases). Trimming took 0 bases from V and 0 from J, leaving 10 bases between them. Germline CDR1 SGDLS, CDR2 YYNGEE. The CDR3 contains 15 residues. The CDR3 nucleotides read TGTGCCAGCAGCGTAGAACCTAGCGCCTCCTACGAGCAGTACTTC. Protein product: CASSVEPSASYEQYF.

This clone was counted a single time. The V gene is TRBV9, the J gene TRBJ1-4; 7 nucleotides match TRBD1. Per germline, CDR1 SGDLS and CDR2 YYNGEE. With V trimmed by 0 bases and J by 6 bases, 5 bases remained unmatched. CDR3 size: 15 residues. The CDR3 is CASSVGKGADEKLFF. The CDR3 coding sequence is TGTGCCAGCAGCGTAGGGAAGGGGGCAGATGAAAAACTGTTTTTT.

The chain employs TRBV3-1 (or the pseudogene TRBV3-2) and TRBJ1-1; the D is unclear. The CDR3 length is 15 residues. V was shortened by 1 base and J by 0 bases, with 9 bases between the two germline ends. Germline V lookup: CDR1 LGHDT, CDR2 YNNKEL (reference sequence). The CDR3 sequence is CASSQVGRMNTEAFF. The CDR3 coding sequence is TGTGCCAGCAGCCAAGTTGGCAGAATGAACACTGAAGCTTTCTTT.

V is TRBV19 and J is TRBJ2-1; TRBD2 might be the D (5 bases). Trimming removed 6 bases at V and 0 bases at J, with 12 bases between. The CDR3 sequence is 15 residues long. Germline-derived CDR1 and CDR2 are LNHDA and SQIVND (reference sequence). The CDR3 loop is CASRAADSSYNEQFF. CDR3 DNA: TGTGCCAGTAGAGCAGCGGATAGCTCCTACAATGAGCAGTTCTTC.

The rearrangement uses TRBV11-2 and TRBJ2-6; D uncertain. The CDR3 covers 17 residues. Germline V gene lookup returns CDR1 SGHAT and CDR2 FQNNGV. Deletions cut 3 bases from V and 0 bases from J, with 12 bases between. CDR3 residues: CASSFSHAASGANVLTF. CDR3 DNA sequence: TGTGCCAGCAGCTTCTCACACGCCGCCTCTGGGGCCAACGTCCTGACTTTC.

The chain is built from TRBV4-3 and TRBJ2-1; tentative D call: TRBD2 (5 bases). The CDR3 consists of 13 residues. Looked up from germline, CDR1 is LGHNA and CDR2 is YSLEER. V was clipped by 3 bases and J by 7 bases, with 10 bases between them. CDR3: CASSQAPGNEQFF. As DNA, the CDR3 is TGCGCCAGCAGCCAGGCGCCGGGGAATGAGCAGTTCTTC.

This clone appeared a single time. The chain couples TRBV7-2 to TRBJ1-5; TRBD1 matches 7 bases. The germline gives CDR1 SGHTA, CDR2 FQGNSA. Trimming took 1 base from V and 1 from J; bases not matched to a gene: 10. CDR3 length: 18 residues. CDR3 nucleotides: TGTGCCAGCAGCTTAGTCGTAGGGAGACAGGGCAGCAATCAGCCCCAGCATTTT. It specifies CASSLVVGRQGSNQPQHF. Filled out from reference TRBV7-2 and TRBJ1-5, the complete variable domain reads GAGVSQSPSNKVTEKGKDVELRCDPISGHTALYWYRQSLGQGLEFLIYFQGNSAPDKSGLPSDRFSAERTGGSVSTLTIQRTQQEDSAVYLCASSLVVGRQGSNQPQHFGDGTRLSIL.

This clone was seen once. This chain uses TRBV5-6 with TRBJ1-2; no reliable D call. The V and J ends lost 0 bases and 3 bases respectively, with 15 bases between them. The CDR3 runs 16 residues. The germline gives CDR1 SGHDT, CDR2 YYEEEE. CDR3 sequence reads: CASSLGVPRFDYGYTF. The CDR3 DNA sequence: TGTGCCAGCAGCTTGGGTGTTCCGCGGTTTGACTATGGCTACACCTTC.

The CDR3, as DNA: TGTGCCAGTAGTATAGCTGACAGCGCCTACTACGAGCAGTACTTC. Its protein is CASSIADSAYYEQYF. This rearrangement joins TRBV19 to TRBJ2-7, with D maybe TRBD1 (5 bases). Germline assignment: CDR1 LNHDA and CDR2 SQIVND (reference sequence). V gave up 1 base and J gave up 3 bases, with 13 bases separating them. The CDR3 has 15 amino acids.

This clone was recorded only once. This chain joins TRBV28 and TRBJ1-4; TRBD1 matches 9 bases. Trimming removed 9 bases from V and 8 bases from J; junction bases left unmatched: 13. Germline-derived CDR1 and CDR2 are MDHEN and SYDVKM. The CDR3 runs to 15 residues. CDR3 nucleotide sequence: TGTGCCAGTTTGACAGGGGGTCGTTATTCAGAAAAACTGTTTTTT. As protein: CASLTGGRYSEKLFF.

The chain uses TRBV2 and TRBJ2-7, with D perhaps matching TRBD1 (6 bases). Germline CDR1 and CDR2: SNHLY and FYNNEI. CDR3 length equals 11 residues. Trimming took off 2 bases at V and 7 bases at J, with 6 bases between the two ends. The CDR3 protein is CASSERGEQYF. The DNA of the CDR3 is TGTGCCAGCAGTGAAAGGGGGGAGCAGTACTTC.

This clone was seen a few times. The chain recombines TRBV4-1 with TRBJ1-3, with TRBD1 as a possible D gene (5 bases). The CDR3 is 16 amino acids. With 0 bases removed from V and 0 bases from J, the gap between germline ends came to 9 bases. Germline V gene lookup returns CDR1 MGHRA and CDR2 YSYEKL. CDR3 sequence reads: CASSQEWTLSGNTIYF. CDR3 nucleotide sequence: TGCGCCAGCAGCCAAGAGTGGACACTCTCTGGAAACACCATATATTTT.

The chain joins TRBV6-1 to TRBJ2-2; TRBD2 might be the D (5 bases). The CDR3 covers 15 residues. Trimming pared 7 bases from V and 5 bases from J, leaving 17 bases between. Germline CDR1 is MNHNS and CDR2 is SASEGT. CDR3: CASTVQLASTGELFF. For the CDR3, the DNA is TGTGCCAGCACGGTTCAATTAGCGTCGACCGGGGAGCTGTTTTTT.